This TCR beta chain was retrieved from a study of T cell responses to AZD1222 COVID-19 vaccine (dated by TCRdb to 2020 to 2023). Regarding the research as a whole: TCR sequencing was performed for roughly 240 trial participants, of whom around 200 were given two doses of AZD1222 and around 25 were given two doses of MenACWY control vaccine. Enrollment into the trials was organized by age into subgroups of 18-55, 56-69 and 70-plus years, and those subgroups contained 148, 28 and 57 TCR-sequenced participants, respectively. The paper as a whole reports these results and caveats: Reportedly, almost half of the unique spike-specific TCRs recognized epitopes lying outside the regions that are mutated in the B.1.351 and B.1.1.7 variants. The vaccine-associated CD4 TCRs covered the entire spike protein, and the dominant responses fell in regions 160-218 and 743-854. In the small 56-69-year group, the increase in depth fell short of significance, most likely because of low power. After two AZD1222 doses, both the breadth and the depth of spike-specific TCRs were significantly higher than at day 0 and than in MenACWY recipients. Only a handful of AZD1222 recipients were SARS-CoV-2 seropositive at baseline, limiting conclusions about previously exposed vaccinees. Because no samples from the day 14 peak response were available, repertoires could be characterized only after the peak T cell response. Participants were mostly white British and included more females than males, and it was suggested by the authors that clonal diversity may have been underestimated.

The sample's time point label is to be understood as: sample from adult after SARS-CoV-2 infection, after symptom onset. A couple of convalescent COVID-19 patients, sampled after symptom onset from adults with prior SARS-CoV-2 infection, were also TCR-sequenced for comparison. A word on this clone: This receptor's antigen is unknown. No much larger clone exists at a distance of one base, and base qualities are not known.

The CDR3 regions of human TCRbeta chains were analyzed by immunosequencing. Per the original workflow: Repertoire TCRs were matched against a reference library of SARS-CoV-2-specific TCRs generated with the MIRA antigen-specificity platform. Breadth was defined as the fraction of unique TCRs that were SARS-CoV-2-associated, and depth was defined as the fraction of total T cells that were SARS-CoV-2-associated. Using the MIRA data, each spike-specific TCR was assigned both to the spike region to which the TCR was reactive and to a CD4 or CD8 class. Log10-transformed breadth and depth values were compared by one-way ANOVA with Sidak's multiple comparisons tests. TCRdb mirrors the immuneACCESS table, restricted to in-frame sequences. Some clones are absent from its copies; in checked studies, under half trace to an unresolved V gene, and the reason for the others is unknown. The V and J calls and clone size come from that table; D and trimming were worked out from the DNA. The sample data list over 110,000 clones, and 93% of these were observed just once. The leading ten clones occupy 9% to 15% of the sample.

From cysteine to phenylalanine, the CDR3 is 13 amino acids long. Only the CDR3 portion is preserved as DNA: 39 bases, with reading frame beginning at the first base. A distance of 13 bases separates the germline ends of V and J, which lose 5 bases and 5 bases respectively. Sequences MNHNS (CDR1) and SASEGT (CDR2) are obtained from the germline V gene. The receptor chain draws on TRBV6-1 and TRBJ2-7, with the D gene possibly TRBD1 or TRBD2, each one fitting 5 bases. The sequence came from an adult who had recovered from COVID-19. The sample was peripheral blood, taken after recovery from COVID-19. The CDR3 protein sequence reads: CASSLGPVHEQYF. The DNA sequence is as follows: TGTGCCAGCAGTTTGGGACCCGTCCACGAGCAGTACTTC.